These T cell receptor beta chains were read from a single sample in a study of T cell repertoires in cytomegalovirus infection. TCRdb fed the reads into MiXCR, producing one record per CDR3 protein. The table lists around 180,000 distinct CDR3 sequences, approximately 28% of them singletons, with roughly 31% in the top ten. The sample was PBMCs. These TCRs come from a human donor in good health (CMV status not recorded). Some clones in this sample may be carry-over from other donors' samples. Each CDR3 is given without its conserved first and last residue. A D gene is named only where the DNA matches it firmly. The listing skips clone size in some rows; elsewhere it reads once, few, many or a size class.

size | J | length | D | V | CDR3
few | TRBJ1-5 | 13 | TRBD1 | TRBV7-2 | ASSLATTGLSPQH
- | TRBJ1-1 | 14 | - | TRBV10-3 | AISESGTGLDPEAF
- | TRBJ1-1 | 10 | TRBD1 | TRBV7-9 | ASSPTGGKAF
- | TRBJ1-3 | 13 | - | TRBV5-5 | ASSLDRASGNTIY
- | TRBJ1-6 | 20 | TRBD1 | TRBV11-3 | ASSLCQGARQGPSSYNSPLH
many | TRBJ1-4 | 12 | - | TRBV7-6 | ASSLVGTNEKLF
many | TRBJ2-1 | 12 | - | TRBV10-3 | AISEGEGYNEQF
few | TRBJ1-1 | 11 | - | TRBV7-8 | ASRTEPHTEAF
- | TRBJ2-7 | 9 | - | TRBV4-1 | ASGRANEQY
many | TRBJ2-1 | 15 | - | TRBV12-3/TRBV12-4 | ASSRLQGAGSYNEQF
few | TRBJ1-2 | 12 | - | TRBV4-1 | ASSQEKRDDGYT
- | TRBJ1-2 | 14 | TRBD1 | TRBV6-1 | ASTSQGQDPNYGYT
many | TRBJ1-4 | 12 | - | TRBV2 | ASKYETGIEKLF
- | TRBJ2-7 | 13 | - | TRBV2 | ASSDGPGLIVEQY
- | TRBJ2-5 | 11 | TRBD1 | TRBV28 | ASSEQGAETQY
- | TRBJ2-3 | 14 | - | TRBV4-1 | ASSQDHEDLADTQY
few | TRBJ1-3 | 12 | TRBD1 | TRBV6-8 | ASSRDRSGSTIY
few | TRBJ2-5 | 10 | - | TRBV7-2 | ASSPTAETQY
many | TRBJ1-2 | 13 | - | TRBV7-2 | ASSSVGGWGYGYT
few | TRBJ1-3 | 10 | - | TRBV10-3 | AIRDGADTIY
- | TRBJ1-5 | 13 | TRBD1 | TRBV5-6 | ASTLGQGAWQPQH
few | TRBJ2-7 | 13 | TRBD1 | TRBV10-3 | AISVRTGANYEQY
many | TRBJ1-1 | 11 | - | TRBV15 | ATSRDRTGEAF
few | TRBJ1-1 | 13 | - | TRBV12-3/TRBV12-4 | ASSFWGAMNTEAF
many | TRBJ1-1 | 13 | - | TRBV7-2 | ASSLTGGGATEAF